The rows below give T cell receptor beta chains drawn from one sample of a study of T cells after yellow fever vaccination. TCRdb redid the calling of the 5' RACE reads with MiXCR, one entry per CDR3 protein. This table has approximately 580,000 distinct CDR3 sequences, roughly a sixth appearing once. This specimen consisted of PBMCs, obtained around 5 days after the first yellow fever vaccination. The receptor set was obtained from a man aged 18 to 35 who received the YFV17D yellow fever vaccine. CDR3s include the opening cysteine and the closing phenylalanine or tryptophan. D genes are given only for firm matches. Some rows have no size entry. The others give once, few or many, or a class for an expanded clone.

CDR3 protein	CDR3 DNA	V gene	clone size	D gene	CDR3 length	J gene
CATSRGQGGTEAFF	TGTGCCACCAGCAGAGGCCAGGGAGGCACTGAAGCTTTCTTT	TRBV15	few	-	14	TRBJ1-1
CASSAALNHRQHF	TGTGCCAGCAGCGCCGCGCTAAATCATCGCCAGCATTTT	TRBV6-1	-	-	13	TRBJ1-5
CASRRGTEDLQYF	TGTGCCAGCAGACGAGGGACAGAGGACTTGCAGTATTTT	TRBV6-6	few	TRBD1	13	TRBJ2-3
CASSVTAGQPQHF	TGTGCCAGCAGCGTGACAGCCGGGCAGCCCCAGCATTTT	TRBV5-5	few	-	13	TRBJ1-5
CSEVRGETQYF	TGCAGCGAGGTCCGCGGGGAGACCCAGTACTTC	TRBV29-1	few	-	11	TRBJ2-5
CASSQDLRREAFF	TGTGCCAGCAGCCAGGACTTGCGAAGAGAAGCTTTCTTT	TRBV3-1	few	-	13	TRBJ1-1
CASSLSLVTTDTQYF	TGTGCCAGCAGTTTATCACTCGTGACCACAGATACGCAGTATTTT	TRBV27	few	-	15	TRBJ2-3
CASSLVYFSTDTQYF	TGTGCCAGCAGCTTAGTATACTTTAGCACAGATACGCAGTATTTT	TRBV7-2	few	-	15	TRBJ2-3
CASIRADEQFF	TGTGCCAGCATCCGGGCGGATGAGCAGTTCTTC	TRBV6-5	few	-	11	TRBJ2-1
CASSRGPAGTGELFF	TGTGCCAGCAGCCGTGGACCAGCTGGCACCGGGGAGCTGTTTTTT	TRBV5-6	-	-	15	TRBJ2-2
CSVGGAFTNYGYTF	TGCAGCGTTGGAGGGGCTTTCACTAACTATGGCTACACCTTC	TRBV29-1	many	-	14	TRBJ1-2
CSVFNYGYTF	TGCAGCGTTTTTAACTATGGCTACACCTTC	TRBV29-1	few	-	10	TRBJ1-2
CASKTPLSSYNEQFF	TGTGCCAGCAAGACCCCTTTGAGCTCCTACAATGAGCAGTTCTTC	TRBV12-3/TRBV12-4	-	-	15	TRBJ2-1
CASSLAPGSATGELFF	TGTGCCAGCAGTTTAGCACCGGGGTCGGCCACCGGGGAGCTGTTTTTT	TRBV12-3/TRBV12-4	few	-	16	TRBJ2-2
CASSPRPSGHYEQFF	TGTGCCAGCAGTCCTCGCCCTAGCGGGCACTATGAGCAGTTCTTC	TRBV3-1	few	TRBD2	15	TRBJ2-1
CASRGQGAWEQYF	TGTGCCAGCAGAGGACAGGGGGCGTGGGAGCAGTACTTC	TRBV2	few	TRBD1	13	TRBJ2-7
CASSRLAGDSYNEQFF	TGCGCCAGCAGCCGACTAGCGGGGGACTCCTACAATGAGCAGTTCTTC	TRBV4-1	few	TRBD2	16	TRBJ2-1
CASSRVTEVPNEQFF	TGTGCCAGCAGCCGAGTGACGGAGGTCCCCAATGAGCAGTTCTTC	TRBV14	-	-	15	TRBJ2-1
CASSGGTGLADTQYF	TGTGCCAGCAGTGGAGGGACAGGGCTTGCAGATACGCAGTATTTT	TRBV12-3/TRBV12-4	few	TRBD1	15	TRBJ2-3
CASSLNALGDYEQYF	TGTGCCAGCAGCTTAAACGCGTTGGGGGACTACGAGCAGTACTTC	TRBV7-3	-	-	15	TRBJ2-7
CASSPRRGDGETQYF	TGTGCCAGCTCCCCCAGGCGGGGGGATGGAGAGACCCAGTACTTC	TRBV18	many	TRBD2	15	TRBJ2-5
CASSWVGTDYGYTF	TGCGCCAGCAGCTGGGTGGGGACAGACTATGGCTACACCTTC	TRBV5-1	few	TRBD1	14	TRBJ1-2
CASSTSFSGANVLTF	TGTGCCAGCAGTACATCCTTCTCTGGGGCCAACGTCCTGACTTTC	TRBV6-1	-	-	15	TRBJ2-6
CASSGQGINEKLFF	TGTGCCAGCAGCGGGCAAGGGATTAATGAAAAACTGTTTTTT	TRBV7-9	few	-	14	TRBJ1-4
CASSFSYGPDTQYF	TGTGCCAGCAGTTTTTCTTATGGTCCAGATACGCAGTATTTT	TRBV12-3/TRBV12-4	few	-	14	TRBJ2-3
CASSFRAGELFF	TGTGCCAGCAGCTTCAGGGCTGGGGAGCTGTTTTTT	TRBV11-2	few	-	12	TRBJ2-2
CSVGSSGGSTDTQYF	TGCAGCGTTGGATCAAGCGGGGGATCGACAGATACGCAGTATTTT	TRBV29-1	-	TRBD2	15	TRBJ2-3
CASSFRGLGQHF	TGTGCCAGCAGTTTCAGGGGGCTGGGCCAGCATTTT	TRBV28	few	TRBD1	12	TRBJ1-5
CATSGDSTDTQYF	TGTGCCACCAGCGGGGATAGCACAGATACGCAGTATTTT	TRBV24-1	-	-	13	TRBJ2-3
CASSNDPGTRGTDTQYF	TGTGCCAGCAGCAATGATCCCGGGACTAGAGGCACAGATACGCAGTATTTT	TRBV21-1	-	-	17	TRBJ2-3
CASSQDQLASGIKNIQYF	TGCGCCAGCAGCCAAGATCAGTTGGCCTCTGGAATCAAAAACATTCAGTACTTC	TRBV4-3	-	-	18	TRBJ2-4
CASSGVGRTDTQYF	TGTGCCAGCAGTGGGGTGGGTCGCACAGATACGCAGTATTTT	TRBV2	few	-	14	TRBJ2-3
CSARRGPSGYNEQFF	TGCAGTGCTAGGCGGGGGCCCTCGGGTTACAATGAGCAGTTCTTC	TRBV20-1	few	-	15	TRBJ2-1
CASTTRTGGYGYTF	TGTGCCAGCACCACCCGGACGGGGGGCTATGGCTACACCTTC	TRBV27	few	-	14	TRBJ1-2
CATLTGTAYNEQFF	TGTGCCACCCTAACCGGGACAGCGTACAATGAGCAGTTCTTC	TRBV12-3/TRBV12-4	many	TRBD1	14	TRBJ2-1
CASSQARLTNTEAFF	TGCGCCAGCAGCCAAGCAAGACTGACCAACACTGAAGCTTTCTTT	TRBV4-1	few	-	15	TRBJ1-1
CASSLVRDLEQYF	TGCGCCAGCAGCTTGGTACGGGACCTGGAGCAGTACTTC	TRBV5-1	few	-	13	TRBJ2-7
CAISERYTGNYEQYF	TGTGCCATCAGCGAACGGTATACAGGTAACTACGAGCAGTACTTC	TRBV10-3	-	-	15	TRBJ2-7
CATSLTVEETQYF	TGTGCCACGTCGCTGACAGTTGAAGAGACCCAGTACTTC	TRBV6-2/TRBV6-3	-	-	13	TRBJ2-5
CASSQWTAGNTEAFF	TGTGCCAGCAGTCAATGGACAGCGGGAAACACTGAAGCTTTCTTT	TRBV7-9	-	-	15	TRBJ1-1
CASSSGQITNEKLFF	TGTGCCAGCAGCTCCGGGCAGATAACTAATGAAAAACTGTTTTTT	TRBV2	-	-	15	TRBJ1-4
CASSGKDWYNEQFF	TGTGCCAGCAGCGGCAAGGACTGGTACAATGAGCAGTTCTTC	TRBV3-1	few	-	14	TRBJ2-1